This record concerns one TCR beta chain sequence. Its antigen is not yet known. Base qualities are not provided; no much larger clone lies one nucleotide away. These data come from a study of shared clonotypes between healthy human individuals (dated by TCRdb to the early 2020s). Concerning the study at large: A few men and two women, aged 18 to 49 years, made up the cohort. For each donor, CD4 naive and CD4 memory were each given three plates, CD8 naive was given two plates, and CD8 memory was given one plate. To estimate repertoire size and how much clonotype sharing occurs between individuals, the study deeply sequenced the blood TCR repertoires of about five healthy adults. Different laboratories and diverse techniques were used to prepare libraries and sequence TCR repertoires, to increase sequencing depth and limit assay-specific biases. Leukapheresis yielded between about 0.85 and 10 billion PBMCs per donor. The investigation overall reported the following: The genetic and exposure-history diversity represented was limited by the small number of donors. Clonotypes shared by all four sorted-subset donors showed higher generation probabilities than non-shared clonotypes. Sampling was limited to blood, and TCR repertoires in tissue likely differ from TCR repertoires in blood. When four donors were compared, the shared fraction of clonotypes was about 5.4% for naive CD4, 3.5% to 4% for naive CD8, 2% to 2.5% for memory CD4, and 0.35% to 0.5% for memory CD8. Rarefaction of sorted-subset datasets indicated incomplete sequencing despite the large sequencing depth. Pairwise subsampling led to the expectation that sequencing depth would affect the degree of clonotype sharing among donors. Naive subsets generally had larger estimated clonotype richness than memory subsets.

Spanning cysteine to phenylalanine, the CDR3 consists of 12 amino acids. Only the CDR3 DNA is retained, 36 bases long and in frame from the first base. Unmatched junction bases come to 1, with V trimmed by 5 bases and J by 7 bases. Taken from the germline V gene (reference sequence), the CDR1 and CDR2 loops are LNHNV and YYDKDF. Using the deep immunoSEQ assay, TCR CDR3 regions were amplified from genomic DNA by multiplex PCR. Extracted genomic DNA from each cell subset was distributed evenly across all wells of several immunoSEQ 96-well plates, and each plate was treated as a replicate. For sorted subsets, around 0.2 ug of genomic DNA, equivalent to some 33,000 T cell genomes, went into each replicate PCR. The purified libraries were quantified using a Qubit 3.0 fluorometer, sized with a Bioanalyzer 2100, and then quantified again using the KAPA Library Quantification kit. Each immunoSEQ 96-well plate was sequenced on its own single-read 150-cycle Illumina NextSeq 550 flow cell. On the authors' methods: Because the immunoSEQ output included only junctional sequences and no quality scores, the filtering could not be the same as the filtering used for full-length reads. Sequences were annotated with PyIR, a Python wrapper for IgBLAST v1.9, and V/J genes and CDR3 were assigned using IMGT germline references. Reads were removed for weak V/J assignments (E-value above 1e-6), missing CDR3, stop codons, out-of-frame junctions, or ambiguous translated residues. V3J clonotypes were defined as sequences sharing the same inferred V gene, J gene, and CDR3 amino acid sequence. Percentage overlap between repertoires was calculated by dividing the number of shared unique clonotypes by the size of the smaller repertoire. RTK rarefaction, the Chao1 estimator, and Recon v2.1 estimates of unobserved clonotypes were used to assess repertoire richness. Generation probabilities for all TCRbeta clonotypes obtained by the gDNA method from a handful of donors were computed using OLGA. TCRdb obtained this table from immuneACCESS and retained in-frame rearrangements with V and J assigned. These tables miss some clones; where compared with another copy, unresolved V genes account for less than half of the shortfall, and the remainder is unexplained. D and trimming were read from the DNA, whereas the V and J calls and clone size are those reported in that table. Across this sample there are a few hundred thousand clones, with roughly 96% seen only once. Jointly, the top ten make up less than 0.35% of the sample.

The donors were healthy, HIV-negative adults with no recently reported acute infections or vaccinations. All donors were Caucasian adults living in Nashville, Tennessee, USA. CD8 memory samples combined magnetically selected CD45RO+ cells with CCR7-negative CD45RA+ effector memory (TemRA) cells. Blood was obtained by leukapheresis, after which PBMCs were separated by Ficoll-Histopaque density gradient centrifugation and cryopreserved in liquid nitrogen vapor phase. Analytical flow cytometry was used to check the purity and quantity of every magnetically sorted T cell population. Genomic DNA was isolated from every sorted fraction and measured by UV absorbance on a Nanodrop 2000c.

The specimen was memory CD8+ T cells sorted from blood. In light of the paper, this sample's cell subset or site label describes: CD45RO+ cells pooled with CCR7-negative TemRA cells. This TCR was recovered from a man aged 30-40 years in good health. The chain couples TRBV15 to TRBJ1-5; TRBD1 aligns with 8 central bases. The CDR3 here reads CATSWDRQPQHF. Read as DNA, the sequence is TGTGCCACCAGCTGGGACAGGCAGCCCCAGCATTTT.